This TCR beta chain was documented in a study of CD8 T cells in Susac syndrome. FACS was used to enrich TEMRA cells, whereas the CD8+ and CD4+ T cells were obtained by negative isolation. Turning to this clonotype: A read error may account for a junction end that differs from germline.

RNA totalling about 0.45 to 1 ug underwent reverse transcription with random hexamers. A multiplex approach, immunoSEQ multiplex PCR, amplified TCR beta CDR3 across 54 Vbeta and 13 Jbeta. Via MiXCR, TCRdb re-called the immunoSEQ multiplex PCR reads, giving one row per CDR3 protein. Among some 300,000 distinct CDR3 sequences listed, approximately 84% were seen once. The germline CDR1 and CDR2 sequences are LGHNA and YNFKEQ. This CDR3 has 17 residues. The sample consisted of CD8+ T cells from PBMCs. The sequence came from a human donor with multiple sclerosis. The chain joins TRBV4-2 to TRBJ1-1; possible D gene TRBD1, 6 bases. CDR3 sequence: CASSQLAGTPRLTEALF. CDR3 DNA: TGTGCCAGCAGCCAACTCGCAGGGACACCTAGATTGACTGAAGCTCTCTTT.